These T cell receptor beta chains were read from a single sample in a study of graft-versus-host responses after intestinal transplantation. No cognate antigen is known for these TCRs. Sequencing used immunoSEQ multiplex PCR; TCRdb keeps in-frame clones, though not all of them. Among approximately 80,000 clones listed, around nine tenths were seen once. Here the sequenced sample was unstimulated CD4+ T cells sorted from spleen or lymph node cells, taken before intestinal transplant. The receptors stem from a human donor who received an intestinal transplant. Each CDR3 is given with its conserved first and last residue. D genes are given only for firm matches. Where a row states a size, it is once, few, many or the class of an expanded clone; other rows omit it.

V gene	J gene	clone size	D gene	CDR3 DNA	CDR3 protein
TRBV10-3	TRBJ2-2	few	.	TGTGCCATCAGTGGAGGGGGGGCCTCCGGGGAGCTGTTTTTT	CAISGGGASGELFF
TRBV2	TRBJ2-7	.	TRBD1	TGTGCCAGCAGGGCCACAGGGGGCAACGAGCAGTACTTC	CASRATGGNEQYF
TRBV28	TRBJ2-2	few	.	TGTGCCAGCAGTGGGAGTATACCTACCGGGGAGCTGTTTTTT	CASSGSIPTGELFF
TRBV5-6	TRBJ2-2	.	.	TGTGCCAGCAGCTTGGCTAGCCCTGTCACCGGGGAGCTGTTTTTT	CASSLASPVTGELFF
TRBV5-1	TRBJ2-7	.	.	TGCGCCAGCAGCTTGGGAGATCGTAGCTCCTACGAGCAGTACTTC	CASSLGDRSSYEQYF
TRBV11-2	TRBJ2-1	.	.	TGTGCCAGCAGCTTAGGGGACTCCCTCTACAATGAGCAGTTCTTC	CASSLGDSLYNEQFF
TRBV21-1	TRBJ2-7	.	.	TGTGCCAGCAGCTACCCCCGGGACAGGGGGGCAGATTGGTACTTC	CASSYPRDRGADWYF
TRBV6-5	TRBJ2-1	.	.	TGTGCCAGCAGTTACTCGAATTCAGGATCCTACAATGAGCAGTTCTTC	CASSYSNSGSYNEQFF
TRBV5-6	TRBJ2-3	.	TRBD1	TGTGCCAGCAGCTTGCCGGGACAGGGGACAGATACGCAGTATTTT	CASSLPGQGTDTQYF
TRBV29-1	TRBJ2-3	once	.	TGCAGCCTCCTGAGAGGCACAGATACGCAGTATTTT	CSLLRGTDTQYF
TRBV15	TRBJ1-2	.	.	TGTGCCACCAGCAGAGATCCCATCCTATTCGATGGAGGCTATGGCTACACCTTC	CATSRDPILFDGGYGYTF
TRBV7-8	TRBJ1-5	.	.	TGTGCCAGCAGCTTATTGGGGACTTTTGAACAGCCCCAGCATTTT	CASSLLGTFEQPQHF
TRBV7-6	TRBJ2-5	.	TRBD2	TGTGCCAGCAGCGGCGGATCCGGACTAGCACGAGAGACCCAGTACTTC	CASSGGSGLARETQYF
TRBV7-2	TRBJ2-7	.	.	TGTGCCAGCAGCTTAGGCGAGTCGAGTCTGCAGTACTTC	CASSLGESSLQYF
TRBV6-1	TRBJ2-5	.	TRBD2	TGTGCCACCCGCCGGACTAGCTTCCAAGAGACCCAGTACTTC	CATRRTSFQETQYF
TRBV7-2	TRBJ1-1	.	.	TGTGCCAGCAGCTTAGCTTCCAGGGTGAACACTGAAGCTTTCTTT	CASSLASRVNTEAFF
TRBV5-1	TRBJ2-3	.	.	TGCGCCAGCAGCCCCGCCGGGAAATTTAGCACAGATACGCAGTATTTT	CASSPAGKFSTDTQYF
TRBV28	TRBJ2-4	.	TRBD2	TGTGCCAGCCATATTCTGTCGGGAGGGGCCAAAAACATTCAGTACTTC	CASHILSGGAKNIQYF
TRBV2	TRBJ2-6	.	TRBD1	TGTGCCAGCGAGGGGACAGGGGGCTGGGGTGGGGCCAACGTCCTGACTTTC	CASEGTGGWGGANVLTF
TRBV28	TRBJ2-1	.	TRBD2	TGTGCCAGCAGCCCCCTACTAGCGGGGCCCCCTAATGAGCAGTTCTTC	CASSPLLAGPPNEQFF
TRBV29-1	TRBJ1-1	.	.	TGCAGCGTCGACCACAAAAGGAGAGGCACTGAAGCTTTCTTT	CSVDHKRRGTEAFF
TRBV5-4	TRBJ2-1	.	TRBD2	TGTGCCAGCACCTCCTTCACTAGCGGGGGCAATGAGCAGTTCTTC	CASTSFTSGGNEQFF
TRBV30	TRBJ1-2	.	.	TGTGCCTGGAGTGTAGGTCGGGTTCACTATGGCTACACCTTC	CAWSVGRVHYGYTF
TRBV11-2	TRBJ2-7	once	TRBD1	TGTGCCAGCAGCCTGCCCGGACAGGGCACCTACGAGCAGTACTTC	CASSLPGQGTYEQYF
TRBV5-1	TRBJ2-1	once	TRBD2	TGCGCCAGCAGCTTGGCGCTAGCGGGGGGGATTCCTTACAATGAGCAGTTCTTC	CASSLALAGGIPYNEQFF
TRBV2	TRBJ2-3	once	.	TGTGCCAGCAGTGAACGCAGGGGAGCGACAGATACGCAGTATTTT	CASSERRGATDTQYF
TRBV7-9	TRBJ2-5	.	TRBD2	TGTGCCAGCAGCTTTTATCAAGCGGGGGTCCAAGAGACCCAGTACTTC	CASSFYQAGVQETQYF
TRBV5-1	TRBJ2-6	.	TRBD1	TGCGCCAGCAGCTCCCGGACAGGGATAAACTCTGGGGCCAACGTCCTGACTTTC	CASSSRTGINSGANVLTF
TRBV5-1	TRBJ2-1	.	TRBD2	TGCGCCAGCAGCCATTGGCTGACTAGCGGGGGGCTCAGCTCCTACAATGAGCAGTTCTTC	CASSHWLTSGGLSSYNEQFF
TRBV9	TRBJ2-3	.	.	TGTGCCAGCAGCCCAAAGTTTCCCCAGGGAGATACGCAGTATTTT	CASSPKFPQGDTQYF
TRBV7-2	TRBJ2-7	few	TRBD2	TGTGCCAGCAGCCTTCGGACTAGCGCCTCCTACGAGCAGTACTTC	CASSLRTSASYEQYF
TRBV6-1	TRBJ1-5	.	.	TGTGCCAGCAGTGAATTTCAGGGCAATCAGCCCCAGCATTTT	CASSEFQGNQPQHF
TRBV6-1	TRBJ1-3	.	TRBD1	TGTGCCAGCAGGACAGGGGCTGGAAACACCATATATTTT	CASRTGAGNTIYF
TRBV9	TRBJ2-1	.	TRBD2	TGTGCCAGCAGCGTAGCAGATAGCGGGGGCGCGGAGCAGTTCTTC	CASSVADSGGAEQFF
TRBV4-2	TRBJ2-1	.	TRBD2	TGTGCCAGCAGCCAAGAGGGACTAGGGTCGGCTTACAATGAGCAGTTCTTC	CASSQEGLGSAYNEQFF
TRBV19	TRBJ2-5	.	.	TGTGCCAGTAGCACCTCCGTTAGCGAGACCCAGTACTTC	CASSTSVSETQYF